The clone carrying this TCR beta chain was counted a single time. As yet, its antigen is unknown. This entry comes from a study of T cell responses to AZD1222 COVID-19 vaccine. Whole-study results and caveats: Clonal diversity was possibly underestimated, and the donors were mostly white British, with more females.

Method: immunoSEQ multiplex PCR; TCRdb's copy keeps in-frame clones and lacks some. The table includes approximately 170,000 clones, 70% to 90% detected once. Pooled in the analysis were second doses at about 4 or about 12 weeks. The input for sequencing was peripheral blood, taken 28 days after the second AZD1222 dose. This TCR was recovered from an adult who received the AZD1222 COVID-19 vaccine.

The CDR3 protein is CASSVDGVNTEAFF. The CDR3 DNA sequence: TGCGCCAGCAGCGTGGATGGGGTGAACACTGAAGCTTTCTTT. The genes are TRBV5-1 and TRBJ1-1; no definite D call. V gave up 4 bases and J gave up 0 bases, with 10 bases separating them. The CDR3 is 14 amino acids. Per the germline V gene, CDR1 is SGHRS and CDR2 is YFSETQ.